This passage covers 13 T cell receptor beta chains from one sample sequenced in a study of CD8 T cells in ankylosing spondylitis. TCRdb ran MiXCR on the 5' RACE reads and lists one entry per CDR3 protein. The sample holds 450,000 or so distinct CDR3 sequences, roughly 27% seen once. Study results and caveats: A TCR beta motif of 7 or 8 highly homologous variants appeared characteristic of ankylosing spondylitis blood.

Their antigens are not known. Sequencing was performed on blood, either unsorted or a sorted T cell fraction (not recorded which). These TCRs come from a male donor with ankylosing spondylitis.

This clonotype has a handful of counts. The chain recombines TRBV5-1 with TRBJ1-2; D not certain. The V end was cut by 3 bases, the J end by 8 bases, with 14 bases between. The CDR3 is made up of 13 amino acids. Germline lookup yields CDR1 SGHRS and CDR2 YFSETQ. The CDR3 here is CASSSGGDSGYTF. CDR3 in DNA: TGCGCCAGCAGCTCTGGCGGGGATAGCGGCTACACCTTC. Drawing the rest from reference TRBV5-1 and TRBJ1-2, the complete variable domain is KAGVTQTPRYLIKTRGQQVTLSCSPISGHRSVSWYQQTPGQGLQFLFEYFSETQRNKGNFPGRFSGRQFSNSRSEMNVSTLELGDSALYLCASSSGGDSGYTFGSGTRLTVV.

This clonotype has ten or more counts. The chain couples TRBV20-1 to TRBJ1-3; possibly TRBD1 for D (5 bases). CDR1 is DFQATT and CDR2 is SNEGSKA in the germline V gene (reference sequence). This CDR3 is built from 16 residues. V gave up 0 bases and J gave up 8 bases, with 20 bases separating them. The chain's CDR3 is CSARDSGPASLDTIYF. For the CDR3, the DNA is TGCAGTGCTAGAGATTCGGGACCAGCTTCCTTGGACACCATATATTTT.

V usage is TRBV5-1 and J usage is TRBJ2-7; 11 nucleotides agree with TRBD2. CDR3 length: 15 amino acids. The germline CDR1 and CDR2 sequences are SGHRS and YFSETQ. J lost 7 bases, V lost 2 bases, and 8 bases had no gene match. In DNA, the CDR3 is TGCGCCAGCAGCTTCGGACTAGCGGGTCAGGGTGAGCAGTACTTC. Its protein is CASSFGLAGQGEQYF.

J is TRBJ1-2 and V is TRBV19; D not certain. The CDR3 has 12 residues. The ends were cut back, 5 bases at V and 5 bases at J, with 9 bases in the middle. The germline V gene has CDR1 LNHDA and CDR2 SQIVND (reference sequence). The CDR3: CASSPPAYGYTF. CDR3 DNA: TGTGCCAGTAGTCCGCCAGCGTATGGCTACACCTTC. Using reference TRBV19 and TRBJ1-2 for the parts outside the CDR3, the full variable domain is DGGITQSPKYLFRKEGQNVTLSCEQNLNHDAMYWYRQDPGQGLRLIYYSQIVNDFQKGDIAEGYSVSREKKESFPLTVTSAQKNPTAFYLCASSPPAYGYTFGSGTRLTVV.

The chain has TRBV5-1 and TRBJ2-3; 9 bases are a match to TRBD2. Germline V gene lookup returns CDR1 SGHRS and CDR2 YFSETQ. The J segment lost 4 bases and the V segment lost 7 bases, leaving 4 bases of the junction unmatched. There are 13 residues in the CDR3. CDR3: CASGLARSDTQYF. CDR3 nucleotide sequence: TGCGCCAGCGGACTAGCGAGGTCAGATACGCAGTATTTT. The entire variable domain, with the rest obtained from reference TRBV5-1 and TRBJ2-3, is as follows: KAGVTQTPRYLIKTRGQQVTLSCSPISGHRSVSWYQQTPGQGLQFLFEYFSETQRNKGNFPGRFSGRQFSNSRSEMNVSTLELGDSALYLCASGLARSDTQYFGPGTRLTVL.

This clonotype was detected only a few times. The chain has TRBV30 and TRBJ2-1; possibly TRBD1 for D (6 bases). The CDR3 runs to 11 residues. The V gene lost 5 bases and the J gene lost 7 bases, with 9 bases spanning the gap. CDR1 and CDR2 (germline): GTSNPN, SVGIG (reference sequence). The CDR3 reads CAWSGENEQFF. Written as DNA, the CDR3 is TGTGCCTGGTCAGGGGAAAATGAGCAGTTCTTC.

The chain uses TRBV4-2 and TRBJ2-2; no clear D gene. V was clipped by 3 bases and J by 7 bases, with 9 bases between them. The CDR3 loop spans 13 amino acids. The germline CDR1 and CDR2 sequences are LGHNA and YNFKEQ. The CDR3 DNA sequence: TGTGCCAGCAGCCAGGTCAATGGCGGGGAGCTGTTTTTT. This sequence encodes CASSQVNGGELFF.

This clonotype has only a few counts. The V and J genes are TRBV25-1 and TRBJ1-4; tentatively, D is TRBD1 (5 bases). This CDR3 comprises 15 residues. Trimming left V 3 bases short and J 8 bases short, with 16 bases between. CDR1 and CDR2 (germline): MGHDK, SYGVNS. Here the CDR3 reads CASSDPTGAGEKLFF. The CDR3 DNA follows: TGTGCCAGCAGTGACCCCACCGGGGCCGGGGAAAAACTGTTTTTT.

The V call is TRBV9, the J call TRBJ1-2; 11 bases align to TRBD1. CDR1 and CDR2 (germline): SGDLS, YYNGEE. V shed 4 bases, J shed 8 bases, and the junction held 7 bases outside the gene matches. The CDR3 spans 14 residues. This CDR3 is CASSPAGTGGGYTF. The CDR3 DNA sequence: TGTGCCAGCAGCCCAGCCGGGACAGGGGGGGGCTACACCTTC.

This rearrangement joins TRBV2 to TRBJ2-2; weak D call: TRBD2 (5 bases). The CDR3 is 15 residues long. In germline, CDR1 is SNHLY, CDR2 FYNNEI. Trimming stripped 5 bases from V and 6 bases from J, with 16 bases between. The CDR3 region has the DNA TGTGCCAGCAGTTTAATAGGAGCGGACGCCGGGGAGCTGTTTTTT. It specifies CASSLIGADAGELFF.

The rearrangement links TRBV5-1 to TRBJ2-3; the D gene is possibly TRBD2 (5 bases). The CDR3 spans 15 residues. Germline values: CDR1 SGHRS, CDR2 YFSETQ. Trimming stripped 3 bases from V and 4 bases from J, with 15 bases between. In DNA form, the CDR3 reads TGCGCCAGCAGCTACATTGCAGACTACTCAGATACGCAGTATTTT. Translating it yields CASSYIADYSDTQYF.

The gene calls are TRBV7-2 and TRBJ2-2; TRBD1 aligns across 8 bases. The germline V gene has CDR1 SGHTA and CDR2 FQGNSA. The CDR3 spans 15 residues. V lost 4 bases to trimming and J lost 2 bases; unmatched junction nucleotides: 3. The CDR3 nucleotides read TGTGCCAGCAGCTGGACAGGGACAAACACCGGGGAGCTGTTTTTT. It yields the protein CASSWTGTNTGELFF.

This clonotype came up a few times. The V call is TRBV20-1, the J call TRBJ2-5; maybe TRBD1 (5 bases). Germline CDR1 reads DFQATT; CDR2 reads SNEGSKA (reference sequence). V was clipped by 6 bases and J by 5 bases, with 13 bases between them. This CDR3 has 12 amino acids. DNA of the CDR3: TGCAGTGCAAGGGCAGGGTATGAGACCCAGTACTTC. Translating it yields CSARAGYETQYF.